These T cell receptor beta chains were read from a single sample in a study of pediatric ulcerative colitis. Produced via immunoSEQ multiplex PCR; TCRdb's table is partial and in-frame only. This sample carries approximately 60,000 clones, roughly 90% of them seen once, and the ten largest clones take roughly 3%. The sample was blood. These receptors all stem from a boy between 10 and 17 years old with severe ulcerative colitis. CDR3s leave out the opening cysteine and the closing phenylalanine or tryptophan. Only some rows state a clone size, as once, few, many or a class for expanded clones.

CDR3 | V | size
ASSVAVTGELF | TRBV9 | NA
ASSLRTSNTGELF | TRBV5-4 | NA
ASSYSSRLPDEQY | TRBV6-5 | few
ASSHTGGITEAF | TRBV7-9 | NA
AWSVSAGWFGNEKLF | TRBV30 | NA
SVESSDTGELF | TRBV29-1 | NA
ASSLGPNYEQY | TRBV5-8 | NA
ASTGPSGTQDTQY | TRBV4-1 | NA
ASSGGRQGLALEQF | TRBV6-1 | once
ASSHVGGGSNTEAF | TRBV4-3 | NA
ASSLSGIGEQF | TRBV5-6 | NA
ASRDTSGADTQY | TRBV9 | NA
ASGRTPYEQY | TRBV12-5 | NA
ASSQLREDAYEQY | TRBV7-6 | NA
ASSFRTVTDTQY | TRBV6-5 | NA
ASSYRAGGRDEQF | TRBV6-5 | NA
ASSIVAYSYNEQF | TRBV7-9 | NA
ASSLKLNTGELF | TRBV11-1 | NA
ASSDEGPYEQY | TRBV6-1 | NA
ASRVQEYEQY | TRBV6-1 | NA
ASSDRGEQY | TRBV19 | NA
ASSHGTGGPDTQY | TRBV6-6 | NA
SVELGGKETQY | TRBV29-1 | NA
ASYGPVPEPGAF | TRBV25-1 | NA
ASSTALGHTEAF | TRBV7-9 | few
ASILTGGNTEAF | TRBV2 | NA
ASSYRTGGGETQY | TRBV6-5 | NA
SVEDLAGGAYEQY | TRBV29-1 | NA
ASSQDRGSGANVLT | TRBV4-2 | NA
ASTRAAGPQH | TRBV6-1 | few
ASSPGYRGNTEAF | TRBV9 | NA
ASSEIRGQEGYT | TRBV2 | NA
ASSPVGTSYEQY | TRBV18 | NA
ASSLAIAGFTDTQY | TRBV7-2 | NA
ASSESRDYTDTQY | TRBV10-1 | NA
ASSYSMQGSGNTIY | TRBV6-6 | NA
ASSHPGGLYEQF | TRBV4-1 | NA
ASSFAVPGQVATNEKLF | TRBV5-5 | NA
ASSRTSGRGSEQF | TRBV7-2 | NA
ASSQDQGPGETQY | TRBV4-3 | NA
ASSLGGTQY | TRBV7-2 | NA
ASSLGVGGLAGSLYNEQF | TRBV11-3 | NA
ASRFLRLYEQY | TRBV6-1 | NA
ASSLGPGQIYGYT | TRBV19 | NA
ASSESMNTEAF | TRBV6-1 | NA
AWSVAENTEAF | TRBV30 | NA
ASSFGRGLPEAF | TRBV7-9 | NA
ASTLIVSGTMNTEAF | TRBV19 | NA
ASSLFPGTPRDEQY | TRBV7-3 | NA
ASSLREGAYEQY | TRBV27 | NA
ASNLAGSYNEQF | TRBV27 | NA
ATSRGGRDYGYT | TRBV6-5 | NA
ASSFGLAGGETQY | TRBV5-1 | few
ASSQLLDSDTQY | TRBV4-2 | NA
ASSLVGEYNEQF | TRBV7-9 | NA